Presented here are 21 T cell receptor beta chains from one specimen sequenced in a study of Graves' ophthalmopathy and Graves' hyperthyroidism. Researchers took RNA transcripts and amplified TCR beta CDR3 regions from them. Scientists carried out first-round RT-PCR using HTBI primers and then a second-round multiplex PCR. TCRdb reanalysed the multiplex PCR reads using MiXCR and keeps one entry per CDR3 protein. The sample contains over a million distinct CDR3 sequences, less than 45% of which appear only once. The sample taken for sequencing was peripheral blood or thyroid tissue (not recorded which). Receptor source: an adult man with Graves' hyperthyroidism.

This clonotype was seen repeatedly, ten times or more. J is TRBJ2-2 and V is TRBV29-1; 10 bases are shared with TRBD1. The length of the CDR3 is 16 residues. In germline, CDR1 is SQVTM, CDR2 ANQGSEA. V shed 3 bases, J shed 1 base, and the junction held 5 bases outside the gene matches. This CDR3 reads CSVDRDRGRNTGELFF. DNA of the CDR3: TGCAGCGTTGATAGGGACAGGGGTCGGAACACCGGGGAGCTGTTTTTT.

This clonotype was seen at least ten times. This rearrangement joins TRBV7-9 to TRBJ1-1, with D possibly being TRBD1 (6 bases). V shed 5 bases and J shed 1 base, with 11 bases lying between them. The CDR3 length is 14 residues. Germline V gene lookup returns CDR1 SEHNR and CDR2 FQNEAQ (reference sequence). The chain's CDR3 is CASSPRGENTEAFF. In DNA, the CDR3 is TGTGCCAGCAGCCCCAGGGGAGAGAACACTGAAGCTTTCTTT.

On this clonotype: Mismatch with germline at one junction end may stem from a read error. This rearrangement joins TRBV2 to TRBJ1-5; 7 nucleotides match TRBD1. The germline CDR1 and CDR2 sequences are SNHLY and FYNNEI. This CDR3 has 8 residues. This CDR3 reads CAGGEGAF. In DNA, the CDR3 is TGTGCCGGGGGGGAGGGGGCTTTT.

This clonotype has ten or more counts. The CDR3 sequence: CSVPTGTGRETQYF. CDR3 in DNA: TGCAGCGTCCCCACCGGGACTGGTCGAGAGACCCAGTACTTC. The chain is built from TRBV29-1 and TRBJ2-5; TRBD2 is a possible D gene (6 bases). The length of the CDR3 is 14 residues. Germline-derived CDR1 and CDR2 are SQVTM and ANQGSEA. Trimming removed 6 bases at V and 4 bases at J, with 18 bases between.

The chain links TRBV20-1 to TRBJ2-2; possibly TRBD2 for D (6 bases). Germline CDR1 reads DFQATT; CDR2 reads SNEGSKA (reference sequence). The length of the CDR3 is 14 residues. V lost 6 bases, J lost 4 bases, and 15 bases lay in between. The CDR3 protein is CSAPEGPVTGELFF. The CDR3 DNA reads as TGCAGTGCCCCGGAGGGTCCTGTCACCGGGGAGCTGTTTTTT.

There are many counts of this clonotype. The V and J genes are TRBV2 and TRBJ2-2, with D hard to call. V was cut by 4 bases and J by 5 bases, with 11 bases left in between. The CDR3 spans 14 residues. Germline V lookup: CDR1 SNHLY, CDR2 FYNNEI. The CDR3 sequence: CASSGAIVTGELFF. CDR3 in DNA: TGTGCCAGCAGTGGGGCTATCGTTACCGGGGAGCTGTTTTTT.

This clonotype has just a few counts. The J gene is TRBJ2-7, the V gene TRBV12-3 or TRBV12-4; TRBD1 is a possible D gene (6 bases). With 6 bases removed from V and 2 bases from J, the gap between germline ends came to 17 bases. The CDR3 has 15 amino acids. The CDR3: CASSPPETGPYEQYF. For the CDR3, the DNA is TGTGCCAGCAGCCCCCCCGAGACAGGACCCTACGAGCAGTACTTC.

There are many counts of this clonotype. The genes are TRBV7-6 and TRBJ1-5; D not certain. Germline V gives CDR1 SGHVS, CDR2 FNYEAQ. The CDR3 has 13 residues. V was trimmed by 2 bases and J by 7 bases, leaving 9 bases between them. CDR3 region: CASSLSVGQPQHF. In DNA, the CDR3 is TGTGCCAGCAGCTTATCGGTGGGACAGCCCCAGCATTTT.

The rearrangement joins TRBV20-1 to TRBJ1-6; no definite D call. Trimming left V 6 bases short and J 10 bases short, with 16 bases between. Germline CDR1 is DFQATT and CDR2 is SNEGSKA (reference sequence). The length of the CDR3 is 13 residues. The CDR3 coding sequence is TGCAGTGCGCGAGCGGGAGTGGGGTCACCCCTCCACTTT. Translated, it gives CSARAGVGSPLHF.

This clonotype was found many times. The chain employs TRBV20-1 and TRBJ1-2; tentative D call: TRBD1 (6 bases). The CDR3 runs to 15 residues. Per germline, CDR1 DFQATT and CDR2 SNEGSKA (reference sequence). The V end lost 0 bases, the J end lost 2 bases, and 13 bases lay between the germline ends. For the CDR3, the DNA is TGCAGTGCTAGAGATCCGTCCAGGGGCAACTATGGCTACACCTTC. It is translated as CSARDPSRGNYGYTF.

The chain joins TRBV20-1 to TRBJ1-6, with TRBD1 matching over 9 bases. Per germline, CDR1 DFQATT and CDR2 SNEGSKA (reference sequence). V lost 6 bases, J lost 6 bases, and 3 bases stayed unmatched. The CDR3 runs to 13 residues. CDR3 DNA sequence: TGCAGTGCGCCACAGGGGGCTAATTCACCCCTCCACTTT. Translating it yields CSAPQGANSPLHF.

The genes are TRBV4-3 and TRBJ2-7, with 10 positions matching TRBD2. V was pared by 1 base and J by 5 bases, with 8 bases of the junction left unmatched. The CDR3 runs 16 residues. Germline V lookup: CDR1 LGHNA, CDR2 YSLEER. In DNA form, the CDR3 reads TGCGCCAGCAGCCAAGTACTAGCGGGGACCCGAGACGAGCAGTACTTC. It is translated as CASSQVLAGTRDEQYF.

The V call is TRBV13, the J call TRBJ1-2; 10 nucleotides agree with TRBD1. V shed 5 bases, J shed 8 bases, and the junction held 2 bases outside the gene matches. The CDR3 sequence is 12 residues long. The germline gives CDR1 PRHDT, CDR2 FYEKMQ (reference sequence). The CDR3 nucleotides read TGTGCCAGCAGCGGACAGGGGGACGGCTACACCTTC. It yields the protein CASSGQGDGYTF.

V gene TRBV6-6 combines with J gene TRBJ2-7; D not resolved. V gave up 7 bases and J gave up 7 bases, with 17 bases separating them. Germline-derived CDR1 and CDR2 are MNHNY and SVGAGI (reference sequence). The CDR3 is made up of 13 amino acids. The DNA of the CDR3 is TGTGCCAGCACCTACGCCCAGAAAATGGAGCAGTACTTC. This translates into CASTYAQKMEQYF.

This clonotype was counted many times. V is TRBV7-2 and J is TRBJ2-7; D may be TRBD1 (7 bases). The CDR3 covers 18 residues. With 1 base removed from V and 3 bases from J, the gap between germline ends came to 22 bases. Germline lookup yields CDR1 SGHTA and CDR2 FQGNSA. The DNA of the CDR3 is TGTGCCAGCAGCTTAGTGGGAGGACAGGAAAGGCTTCTCTACGAGCAGTACTTC. It translates to CASSLVGGQERLLYEQYF.

DNA of the CDR3: TGTGCCAGCAGCTTAGGCGCTTGCGGCACCTATGGCTACACCTTC. It is translated as CASSLGACGTYGYTF. The gene calls are TRBV7-8 and TRBJ1-2; no definite D call. V was trimmed by 1 base and J by 4 bases, leaving 13 bases between them. CDR1 and CDR2 (germline): SGHVS, FQNEAQ. The CDR3 totals 15 residues.

This clonotype was observed at least ten times. The chain recombines TRBV7-8 with TRBJ2-7, with D tentatively TRBD2 (6 bases). Trimming cost V 2 bases and J 2 bases, with 13 bases left between them. The CDR3 is made up of 15 amino acids. CDR1 is SGHVS and CDR2 is FQNEAQ in the germline V gene. The CDR3 loop reads CASSLSLAGPYEQYF. CDR3 DNA: TGTGCCAGCAGCTTATCCCTGGCGGGACCCTACGAGCAGTACTTC.

A note on this clonotype: A much larger clone lies a single base off, so this may be a read error. The gene calls are TRBV20-1 and TRBJ1-3; D gene unclear. Germline CDR1 DFQATT, CDR2 SNEGSKA (reference sequence). Trimming pared 0 bases from V and 4 bases from J, leaving 13 bases between. The CDR3 totals 15 residues. Here the CDR3 DNA reads TGCAGTGCTAGAGACCCAAGGAAGGCCGGAAACACCATATATTTT. It translates to CSARDPRKAGNTIYF.

Of note for this clonotype: At one of its ends the junction is not consistent with the germline gene, which may arise from a read error. This chain uses TRBV9 with TRBJ2-7; 7 bases align to TRBD1. Germline V gene data show CDR1 as SGDLS and CDR2 as YYNGEE. This CDR3 comprises 14 residues. The CDR3 bases are TGTGCCGGCAGCGTAGAGCACAGGGGCTACGAGCAGTACTTC. This translates into CAGSVEHRGYEQYF.

This clonotype turned up a few times. The chain employs TRBV12-3 or TRBV12-4 and TRBJ1-2; D gene ambiguous. This CDR3 comprises 16 residues. The ends were cut back, 4 bases at V and 0 bases at J, with 15 bases in the middle. CDR3 coding DNA: TGTGCCAGCAGTTATACCGATAGCGGACCTAACTATGGCTACACCTTC. Residues: CASSYTDSGPNYGYTF.

The V gene is TRBV12-3 or TRBV12-4, the J gene TRBJ1-1; 7 bases line up with TRBD1. This CDR3 has 15 residues. Losses at the gene ends were 7 bases for V and 4 bases for J; bases not matched to a gene: 12. For the CDR3, the DNA is TGTGCCAGCACTCTAGAGGGGGCGCGAGGCACTGAAGCTTTCTTT. As protein: CASTLEGARGTEAFF.